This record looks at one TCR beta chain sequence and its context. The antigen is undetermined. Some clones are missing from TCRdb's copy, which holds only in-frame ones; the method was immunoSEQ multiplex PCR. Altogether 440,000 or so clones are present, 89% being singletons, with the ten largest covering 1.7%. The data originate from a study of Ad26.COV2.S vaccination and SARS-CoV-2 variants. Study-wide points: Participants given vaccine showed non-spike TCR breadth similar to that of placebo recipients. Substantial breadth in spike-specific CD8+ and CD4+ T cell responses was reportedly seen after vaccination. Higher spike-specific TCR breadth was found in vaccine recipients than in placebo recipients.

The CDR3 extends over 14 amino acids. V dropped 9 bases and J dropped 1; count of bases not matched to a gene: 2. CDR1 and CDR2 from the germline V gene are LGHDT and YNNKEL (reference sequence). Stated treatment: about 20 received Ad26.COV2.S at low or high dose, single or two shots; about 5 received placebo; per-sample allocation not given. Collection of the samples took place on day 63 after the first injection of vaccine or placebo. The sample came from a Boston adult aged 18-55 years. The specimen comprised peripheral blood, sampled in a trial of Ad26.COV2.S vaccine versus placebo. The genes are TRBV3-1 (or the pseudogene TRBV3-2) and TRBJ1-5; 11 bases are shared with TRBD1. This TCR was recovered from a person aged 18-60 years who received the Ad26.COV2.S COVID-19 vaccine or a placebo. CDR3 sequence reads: CASGDRGSNQPQHF. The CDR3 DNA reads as TGTGCCAGTGGGGACAGGGGGAGCAATCAGCCCCAGCATTTT.